Below are 15 T cell receptor beta chains sequenced from a single sample in a study of T cell clonality in common variable immunodeficiency. Sequencing used immunoSEQ multiplex PCR; TCRdb keeps in-frame clones, though not all of them. Singletons are absent from the sample, which has about 40,000 clones. Sequencing was done on a sample of peripheral blood mononuclear cells. All receptors derive from a person aged 18 to 70 in good health.

This clone has ten or more counts. The read ends 3 residues before the CDR3 terminus; that terminus is restored from the germline J gene. The chain is built from TRBV7-9 and TRBJ1-2; TRBD1 agrees at 8 bases. The CDR3 loop spans 14 amino acids. Germline loops: CDR1 SEHNR, CDR2 FQNEAQ (reference sequence). The V and J ends lost 10 bases and 3 bases, in that order; junction bases with no gene match: 10. The CDR3 sequence is CATSRAGGYYGYTF. The CDR3 bases that were read are TGTGCCACCTCTCGGGCAGGGGGCTACTATGGC.

This clone was seen many times. The covered CDR3 bases are TGTGCCAGCAGCCAAGATCTCGGGAGGGGAGCCGAG. Its translation is CASSQDLGRGAE. The whole CDR3 sequence is CASSQDLGRGAEQYF. The V gene is TRBV4-2, the J gene TRBJ2-7; 8 bases align to TRBD2. Read coverage stops 3 residues before the CDR3 terminus; the germline J gene supplies the remainder. This CDR3 spans 15 amino acids. Per germline, CDR1 LGHNA and CDR2 YNFKEQ. The ends lost 0 bases at V and 6 bases at J; junction bases unmatched: 7.

At least ten counts were recorded for this clone. The read terminates 3 residues before the CDR3 end, so the remaining end is supplied by the germline J gene. V gene TRBV29-1 combines with J gene TRBJ2-1; maybe TRBD2 (6 bases). This CDR3 contains 13 residues. Germline V lookup: CDR1 SQVTM, CDR2 ANQGSEA. The V gene lost 0 bases and the J gene lost 7 bases, with 10 bases spanning the gap. CDR3 residues: CSVEEWTNNEQFF. Partial CDR3 DNA: TGCAGCGTTGAAGAGTGGACTAATAATGAG.

This clone came up many times. The CDR3 is cut off 3 residues early in the read; its end comes from the germline J gene. V and J are TRBV7-2 and TRBJ1-2; 7 bases are shared with TRBD1. The CDR3 consists of 15 residues. Germline values: CDR1 SGHTA, CDR2 FQGNSA. V was pared by 5 bases and J by 0 bases, with 6 bases of the junction left unmatched. The CDR3 bases that were read are TGTGCCAGCAGCCTAGGGCAGGGGGCTAACTATGGC. It codes for CASSLGQGANYG. The CDR3 in full is CASSLGQGANYGYTF.

This clone was found many times. Read data end 3 residues before the CDR3 end; the end is taken from the germline J gene. The gene calls are TRBV7-3 and TRBJ2-7; D ambiguous. Trimming left V 0 bases short and J 4 bases short, with 10 bases between. Germline CDR1 SGHTA, CDR2 FQGTGA. CDR3 length: 14 amino acids. CDR3 in amino acids: CASSLTNGPYEQYF. The DNA read from the CDR3 is TGTGCCAGCAGCTTAACTAACGGTCCTTACGAG.

This clone was detected ten times or more. Its ends do not fully match the called genes, so a read error is possible. The CDR3 extends 3 residues past the end of the read, so its final part is completed from the germline J gene. The rearrangement uses TRBV7-7 and TRBJ2-1, with 11 bases fitting TRBD2. Per the germline V gene, CDR1 is SSHAT and CDR2 is FNYEAQ (reference sequence). The CDR3 contains 18 residues. CDR3 bases read: TGTGCTAGCAGCTTGGGAGGGCTAGCGGGAGGAGCCGCCGATGAG. Protein product: CASSLGGLAGGAADE. The whole CDR3 sequence reads CASSLGGLAGGAADEQFF.

This clone was seen more than once but under ten times. The read falls 3 residues short of the CDR3 end, and the missing part is taken from the germline J gene. V is TRBV19 and J is TRBJ2-1; the match to TRBD2 covers 15 bases. This CDR3 is 17 amino acids long. The trim removed 9 bases at V and 0 bases at J, leaving 6 bases unmatched. CDR1 and CDR2 (germline): LNHDA, SQIVND (reference sequence). The CDR3 loop reads CASAGTSGGFSYNEQFF. The CDR3 bases that were read are TGTGCCAGCGCCGGGACTAGCGGGGGGTTCTCCTACAATGAG.

About this clone: The DNA ends 3 residues before the CDR3 does, and the rest of the CDR3 is filled in from the germline J gene. The rearrangement joins TRBV19 to TRBJ2-3; TRBD2 agrees at 9 bases. This CDR3 spans 15 amino acids. Per germline, CDR1 LNHDA and CDR2 SQIVND (reference sequence). The sequenced part of the CDR3 DNA is TGTGCCAGTAGTAGGCAAGCGGGGGGTCAAGAGACG. Translation gives CASSRQAGGQET. The complete CDR3 reads CASSRQAGGQETQYF.

This clone was picked up many times. The read stops 3 residues short of the end of the CDR3; the missing end is completed from the germline J gene. This chain uses TRBV4-1 with TRBJ2-3; D ambiguous. The CDR3 extends over 14 amino acids. The germline gives CDR1 MGHRA, CDR2 YSYEKL. Trimming removed 1 base from V and 8 bases from J, with 13 bases in between. Partial CDR3 DNA: TGCGCCAGCAGCCAAGCGGTTGCGTCCGGTACG. It is translated as CASSQAVASGT. The CDR3 in its entirety is CASSQAVASGTQYF.

Notes on this clone: The read gets to within 3 residues of the CDR3 end, and the germline J gene fills in the rest. The V call is TRBV7-9, the J call TRBJ2-2; tentatively, D is TRBD2 (6 bases). Germline V gives CDR1 SEHNR, CDR2 FQNEAQ (reference sequence). The CDR3 extends over 13 amino acids. The CDR3 sequence: CASSVSGTEKLFF. The CDR3 bases that were read are TGTGCCAGCAGCGTCTCCGGGACTGAAAAG.

This clone appeared many times. The read gets to within 3 residues of the CDR3 end, and the germline J gene fills in the rest. The gene calls are TRBV19 and TRBJ2-1, with TRBD2 identical over 9 bases. V trimming: 4 bases; J trimming: 2 bases; junction bases outside the gene matches: 0. The CDR3 has 14 amino acids. Germline V CDR1 and CDR2: LNHDA, SQIVND (reference sequence). Incomplete CDR3 DNA: TGTGCCAGTAGTAGCGGGGGGGCCTACAATGAG. It encodes CASSSGGAYNE. The CDR3 in full is CASSSGGAYNEQFF.

This clone was counted at least ten times. The read ends 3 residues shy of where the CDR3 ends; the end is completed using the germline J gene. The V call is TRBV10-1, the J call TRBJ2-7, with 8 positions matching TRBD2. V shed 6 bases, J shed 4 bases, and the junction held 5 bases outside the gene matches. Germline-derived CDR1 and CDR2 are WNHNN and SYGVQD (reference sequence). CDR3 length: 13 residues. The CDR3: CASRASGSYEQYF. The CDR3 bases that were read are TGCGCCAGCAGGGCTAGCGGGTCTTACGAG.

This clone was detected a few times. The read terminates 3 residues ahead of where the CDR3 ends, so the germline J gene completes it. V gene TRBV2 combines with J gene TRBJ2-7; 9 bases agree with TRBD1. CDR1 is SNHLY and CDR2 is FYNNEI in the germline V gene. V trimming: 7 bases; J trimming: 5 bases; junction bases outside the gene matches: 9. The CDR3 is made up of 14 amino acids. CDR3 DNA, as far as it was read: TGTGCCAGCAAGGAGGGGACAGGGAACGACGAG. Translated: CASKEGTGNDE. The entire CDR3 is CASKEGTGNDEQYF.

In this sample, this clone turned up many times. The read terminates 3 residues before the CDR3 end, so the remaining end is supplied by the germline J gene. The chain uses TRBV18 and TRBJ2-3; TRBD1 agrees at 9 bases. V shed 6 bases, J shed 0 bases, and the junction held 7 bases outside the gene matches. CDR3 size: 16 residues. Germline-derived CDR1 and CDR2 are KGHSH and LQKENI. The sequenced CDR3 bases are TGTGCCAGCTCTCAGACAGGGGGGGCTAGCACAGATACG. Amino acid sequence: CASSQTGGASTDT. The full CDR3 sequence reads CASSQTGGASTDTQYF.

There are many counts of this clone. The sequenced fragment ends 3 residues before the CDR3 boundary, so the rest is inferred from the germline J gene. This chain links TRBV7-6 with TRBJ2-3; 7 bases fit TRBD1. V was pared by 2 bases and J by 1 base, with 9 bases of the junction left unmatched. Looked up from germline, CDR1 is SGHVS and CDR2 is FNYEAQ. CDR3 length: 17 amino acids. The sequenced part of the CDR3 DNA is TGTGCCAGCAGCTTATTGGCCCTCCAGGGGGGCACAGATACG. Encoded protein: CASSLLALQGGTDT. The CDR3 in its entirety is CASSLLALQGGTDTQYF.